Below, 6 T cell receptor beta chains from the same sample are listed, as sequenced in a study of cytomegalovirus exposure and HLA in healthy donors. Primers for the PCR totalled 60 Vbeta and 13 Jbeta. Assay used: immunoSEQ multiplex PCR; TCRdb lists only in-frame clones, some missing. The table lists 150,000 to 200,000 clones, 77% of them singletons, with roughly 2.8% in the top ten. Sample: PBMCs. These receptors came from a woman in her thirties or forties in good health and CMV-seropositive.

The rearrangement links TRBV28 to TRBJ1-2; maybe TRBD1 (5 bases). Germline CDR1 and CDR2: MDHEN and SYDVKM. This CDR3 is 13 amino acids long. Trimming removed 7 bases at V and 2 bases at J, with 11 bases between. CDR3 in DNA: TGTGCCAGCACCCCCCGGGGGAACTATGGCTACACCTTC. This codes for CASTPRGNYGYTF.

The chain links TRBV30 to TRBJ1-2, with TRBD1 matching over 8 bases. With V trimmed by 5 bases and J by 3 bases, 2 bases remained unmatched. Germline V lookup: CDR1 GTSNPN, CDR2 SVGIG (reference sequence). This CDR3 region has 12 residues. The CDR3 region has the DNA TGTGCCTGGGACAGGGGTGACTATGGCTACACCTTC. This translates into CAWDRGDYGYTF.

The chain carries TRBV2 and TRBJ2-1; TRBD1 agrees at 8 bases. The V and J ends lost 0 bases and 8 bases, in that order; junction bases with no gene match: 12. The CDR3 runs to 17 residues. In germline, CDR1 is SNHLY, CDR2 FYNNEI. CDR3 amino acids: CASSEARMQGATDEQFF. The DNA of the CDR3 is TGTGCCAGCAGTGAAGCCCGGATGCAGGGGGCGACCGATGAGCAGTTCTTC.

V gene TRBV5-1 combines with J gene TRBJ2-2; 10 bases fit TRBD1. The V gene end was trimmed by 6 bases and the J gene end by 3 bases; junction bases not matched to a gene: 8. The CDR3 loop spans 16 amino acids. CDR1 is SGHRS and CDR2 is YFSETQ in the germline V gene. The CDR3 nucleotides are TGCGCCAGCACCCAGACAGGGGGCACCTACACCGGGGAGCTGTTTTTT. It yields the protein CASTQTGGTYTGELFF. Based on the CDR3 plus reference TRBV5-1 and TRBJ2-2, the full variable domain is KAGVTQTPRYLIKTRGQQVTLSCSPISGHRSVSWYQQTPGQGLQFLFEYFSETQRNKGNFPGRFSGRQFSNSRSEMNVSTLELGDSALYLCASTQTGGTYTGELFFGEGSRLTVL.

The DNA of the CDR3 is TGCGCCAGCAGCCAAGAAGACACCGGACAGGGTTATGAGCAGTTCTTC. This sequence encodes CASSQEDTGQGYEQFF. This chain joins TRBV4-3 and TRBJ2-1, with 8 bases identical to TRBD1. CDR3 length: 16 amino acids. The germline V gene has CDR1 LGHNA and CDR2 YSLEER. V trimming: 0 bases; J trimming: 8 bases; junction bases outside the gene matches: 9.

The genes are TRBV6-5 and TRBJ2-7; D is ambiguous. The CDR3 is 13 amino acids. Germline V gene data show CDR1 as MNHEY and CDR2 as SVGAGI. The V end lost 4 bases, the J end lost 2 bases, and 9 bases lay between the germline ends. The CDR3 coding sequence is TGTGCCAGCAGTTCCCCAGGAACCTACGAGCAGTACTTC. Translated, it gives CASSSPGTYEQYF.